These 10 T cell receptor beta chains share one sample of origin, sequenced in a study of Ad26.COV2.S vaccination and SARS-CoV-2 variants. TCRdb's copy holds only in-frame clones and misses some; the assay was immunoSEQ multiplex PCR. The sample lists some 350,000 clones, 90% seen once, with 4.5% to 5.5% in the top ten. Treatment indicated: roughly 18 received Ad26.COV2.S at low or high dose, single or two shots; roughly 5 received placebo; per-sample allocation not given. Samples were taken on day 63 after the first vaccine or placebo injection. Material: peripheral blood, obtained in a trial of Ad26.COV2.S vaccine versus placebo. These receptors came from a person aged 18-60 years who received the Ad26.COV2.S COVID-19 vaccine or a placebo.

The chain is built from TRBV11-2 and TRBJ2-1; 14 positions agree with TRBD2. V gave up 6 bases and J gave up 7 bases; unmatched junction bases: 5. Germline V gives CDR1 SGHAT, CDR2 FQNNGV. CDR3 length: 15 residues. The DNA of the CDR3 is TGTGCCAGCAGGAGACTAGCGGGAGGGATGAATGAGCAGTTCTTC. This codes for CASRRLAGGMNEQFF.

This sequence joins TRBV2 and TRBJ2-1; tentatively, D is TRBD2 (5 bases). In germline, CDR1 is SNHLY, CDR2 FYNNEI. V lost 7 bases and J lost 3, with 19 bases in between. This CDR3 comprises 16 residues. CDR3 in DNA: TGTGCCAGCAACTCTGTCCGATCGAGGGACTACAATGAGCAGTTCTTC. Residues: CASNSVRSRDYNEQFF.

The table lists this clone with a count of one. V and J are TRBV27 and TRBJ2-1, with TRBD2 matching 10 bases. This CDR3 contains 14 residues. Losses at the gene ends were 5 bases for V and 9 bases for J; bases not matched to a gene: 7. Germline CDR1 is MNHEY and CDR2 is SMNVEV (reference sequence). CDR3: CASSTLLAGSEQFF. The CDR3 DNA sequence: TGTGCCAGCAGTACTCTACTAGCGGGGAGTGAGCAGTTCTTC.

CDR3 DNA sequence: TGCGCCAGCAGCACCCCAGGGGGCACCACAGATACGCAGTATTTT. Encoded protein: CASSTPGGTTDTQYF. The rearrangement uses TRBV5-1 and TRBJ2-3; TRBD1 matches 8 bases. V was pared by 4 bases and J by 2 bases, with 6 bases of the junction left unmatched. The CDR3 loop spans 15 amino acids. Germline CDR1 and CDR2: SGHRS and YFSETQ.

The gene calls are TRBV20-1 and TRBJ2-1; D possibly corresponds to TRBD2 (5 bases). The CDR3 spans 16 residues. Trimming took 3 bases from V and 2 from J, leaving 17 bases between them. Germline CDR1 reads DFQATT; CDR2 reads SNEGSKA (reference sequence). The CDR3 DNA reads as TGCAGTGCTAGTTTATGGAACGTGCGGGCCTACAATGAGCAGTTCTTC. Protein sequence: CSASLWNVRAYNEQFF.

This sequence joins TRBV7-8 and TRBJ2-7; perhaps TRBD2 as D (6 bases). V was clipped by 1 base and J by 4 bases, with 14 bases between them. The V gene's germline CDR1 is SGHVS and CDR2 FQNEAQ. The CDR3 loop spans 15 amino acids. CDR3 DNA: TGTGCCAGCAGCTTAGACGCGGGGCCCAGTTACGAGCAGTACTTC. Translated, it gives CASSLDAGPSYEQYF.

The V call is TRBV7-9, the J call TRBJ2-5; D not resolved. The CDR3 covers 12 residues. The V gene's germline CDR1 is SEHNR and CDR2 FQNEAQ (reference sequence). The V and J ends lost 5 bases and 2 bases respectively, with 6 bases between them. The CDR3: CASSLEQETQYF. The CDR3 coding sequence is TGTGCCAGCAGCCTGGAACAAGAGACCCAGTACTTC. The variable domain in full, completed from reference TRBV7-9 and TRBJ2-5, reads DTGVSQNPRHKITKRGQNVTFRCDPISEHNRLYWYRQTLGQGPEFLTYFQNEAQLEKSRLLSDRFSAERPKGSFSTLEIQRTEQGDSAMYLCASSLEQETQYFGPGTRLLVL.

The chain employs TRBV7-9 and TRBJ1-1; D not certain. The CDR3 is 13 residues long. Per germline, CDR1 SEHNR and CDR2 FQNEAQ (reference sequence). Deletions cut 5 bases from V and 2 bases from J, with 9 bases between. The CDR3 region is CASSPRRNTEAFF. DNA of the CDR3: TGTGCCAGCAGCCCCCGCCGTAACACTGAAGCTTTCTTT.

CDR3: CASSPSVQAESYNEQFF. The CDR3 region has the DNA TGTGCCAGCAGCCCCTCTGTACAGGCGGAGTCCTACAATGAGCAGTTCTTC. This chain links TRBV6-2 or TRBV6-3 with TRBJ2-1, with D perhaps TRBD1 (5 bases). This CDR3 has 17 residues. Trimming removed 6 bases at V and 1 base at J, with 19 bases between. Germline-derived CDR1 and CDR2 are MNHEY and SVGEGT.

This clone was recorded only once. The rearrangement links TRBV10-2 to TRBJ1-6, with a possible D match to TRBD1 (5 bases). V was clipped by 5 bases and J by 6 bases, with 17 bases between them. CDR1 is WSHSY and CDR2 is SAAADI in the germline V gene. The CDR3 has 16 amino acids. As DNA, the CDR3 is TGCGCCAGCAGTCCCGAGGTGGGACTTAGTAATTCACCCCTCCACTTT. It yields the protein CASSPEVGLSNSPLHF.